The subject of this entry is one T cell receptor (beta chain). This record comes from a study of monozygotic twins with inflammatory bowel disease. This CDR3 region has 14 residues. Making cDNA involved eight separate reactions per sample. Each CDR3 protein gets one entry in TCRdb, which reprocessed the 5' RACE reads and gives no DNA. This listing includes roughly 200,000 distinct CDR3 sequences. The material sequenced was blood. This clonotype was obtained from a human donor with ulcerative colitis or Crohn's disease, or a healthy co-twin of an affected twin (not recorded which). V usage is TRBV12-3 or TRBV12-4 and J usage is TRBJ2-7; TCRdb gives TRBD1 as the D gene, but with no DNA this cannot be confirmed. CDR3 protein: CASSLGGFAYEQYF.